The rows below give T cell receptor beta chains drawn from one sample of a study of cytomegalovirus exposure and HLA in healthy donors. Here immunoSEQ multiplex PCR was the method, and the copy in TCRdb shows in-frame clones only, minus some. Of about 150,000 clones in the sample, 65% to 80% were seen once. The sample taken for sequencing was PBMCs. All receptors come from a woman in her forties in good health and CMV-seronegative. Both conserved end residues are trimmed from each CDR3.

NA	TRBV6-5	ASSYLGGGGRDEQY
TRBJ1-1	TRBV18	ASSTPWTGGDNAEAF
TRBJ1-3	TRBV5-6	ASSLVSSGNTIY
TRBJ2-3	TRBV4-1	ASSQGLSGSTDTQY
TRBJ2-5	TRBV27	ASRASGRPEQY
TRBJ1-1	TRBV6-5	ASTLPGGYAF
NA	TRBV12-5	ASGLGNRGEPYEQY
TRBJ2-7	TRBV5-1	ASSLGGRGAQSYEQY
TRBJ1-1	TRBV27	ASSPQATGGVIAF
TRBJ2-5	TRBV10-3	AISEFAGEETQY
TRBJ1-6	TRBV6-5	ASSYDGQLNSPLH
TRBJ2-3	TRBV5-1	ASSLARRGSTDTQY